The T cell receptor (beta chain) under discussion was sequenced for a study of blood T cell repertoires in COVID-19. Study in general: Nucleic acid was either cDNA or gDNA, and it came from T cells, B-cell-depleted T cells, or PBMCs.

TCRdb's copy holds only in-frame clones and misses some; the assay was immunoSEQ multiplex PCR. The sample holds around 300,000 clones, around 85% seen once. Before being deemed recovered, Cohort 3 donors had two negative PCRs, clearance, or symptom resolution. Sequenced: PBMCs or T cells enriched from blood (not recorded which). This TCR derives from a woman between 35 and 50 years old who had recovered from COVID-19.

For the CDR3, the DNA is TGTGCCAGCAGCGGACTCGACAGGTCCAGATATGGCTACACCTTC. It translates to CASSGLDRSRYGYTF. The chain uses TRBV7-9 and TRBJ1-2; a weak D match, TRBD1 (6 bases). This CDR3 contains 15 residues. Germline V gives CDR1 SEHNR, CDR2 FQNEAQ (reference sequence). The V end lost 5 bases, the J end lost 5 bases, and 18 bases lay between the germline ends. Full variable domain (outside the CDR3, taken from reference TRBV7-9 and TRBJ1-2): DTGVSQNPRHKITKRGQNVTFRCDPISEHNRLYWYRQTLGQGPEFLTYFQNEAQLEKSRLLSDRFSAERPKGSFSTLEIQRTEQGDSAMYLCASSGLDRSRYGYTFGSGTRLTVV.